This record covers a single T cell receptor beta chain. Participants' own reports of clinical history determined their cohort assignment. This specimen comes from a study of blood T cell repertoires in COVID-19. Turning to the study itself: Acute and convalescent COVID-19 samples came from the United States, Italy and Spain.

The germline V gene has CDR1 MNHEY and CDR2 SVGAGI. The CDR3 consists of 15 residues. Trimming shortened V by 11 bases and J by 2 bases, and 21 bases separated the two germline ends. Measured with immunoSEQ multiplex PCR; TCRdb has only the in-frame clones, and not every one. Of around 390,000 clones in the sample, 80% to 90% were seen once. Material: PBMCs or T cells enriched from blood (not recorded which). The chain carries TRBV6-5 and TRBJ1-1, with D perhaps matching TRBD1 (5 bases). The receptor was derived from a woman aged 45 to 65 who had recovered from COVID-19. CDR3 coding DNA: TGTGCCGCGGGGAACTCAGGGTTCGGCAACACTGAAGCTTTCTTT. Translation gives CAAGNSGFGNTEAFF.